The T cell receptor beta chain under discussion was sequenced for a study of blood T cell repertoires in COVID-19. In the study overall: Collection of acute and convalescent COVID-19 samples took place in the United States, Italy and Spain. The analysed material was cDNA or gDNA that came from T cells, B-cell-depleted T cells, or PBMCs.

The CDR3 consists of 16 residues. Trimming removed 0 bases from V and 2 bases from J, with 15 bases in between. CDR1 is SGHRS and CDR2 is YFSETQ in the germline V gene. In the source study's methods: Amplification of reference gene primers was used by the study to estimate nucleated cell counts. The assay was immunoSEQ multiplex PCR, and TCRdb's table has in-frame clones only and misses some. The DNA gave D and trimming, while V, J and clone size come from that table. This sample has some 150,000 clones, with about 80% found just once. The rearrangement uses TRBV5-1 and TRBJ2-7, with D possibly matching TRBD1 (6 bases). The TCR originated in a human donor in a cohort sampled during active COVID-19. Input material: peripheral blood. The CDR3 reads CASSLVWGQTAYEQYF. Written as DNA, the CDR3 is TGCGCCAGCAGCTTGGTTTGGGGACAAACCGCCTACGAGCAGTACTTC.